This T cell receptor beta chain was sequenced during a study of T cells expressing NK-cell markers (dated by TCRdb to about 2020). About the investigation overall: Under ten donors provided sorted CD3+CD56+NKG2C+, CD3+CD56+NKG2C- and CD3+CD56-NKG2C+ T-cell subsets, whose TCR beta-chain repertoires were profiled. The libraries were sequenced on Illumina HiSeq 2000/2500, MiSeq or NextSeq, producing 2 x 150 bp reads. Seven of the eight sequenced donors were HCMV-seropositive and one was HCMV-seronegative. The study sequenced eight donors, all healthy volunteers chosen at random: three men and five women.

Instrument used: Illumina HiSeq 2000. The TCR beta cDNA libraries were made using 5'RACE template switching, a step that added both a universal primer site and unique molecular identifiers. Priming for cDNA synthesis came from the TCR beta constant segment, and two successive PCR amplification steps followed. The original methods were these. Reads were demultiplexed and grouped by UMI with MIGEC, and clonotypes were assembled and quantified with MiTCR. To remove erroneous sequences, TCR cDNA sequences were retained only when supported by two or more reads. The tcR package was used for downstream repertoire analysis, and clonotypes were matched between fractions using CDR3 nucleotide sequence together with V segment. Antigen specificity was annotated against VDJdb with VDJmatch, allowing one amino acid substitution in CDR3. Based on TCRdb reprocessing of the reads, there is one entry per CDR3 protein sequence, and DNA is missing. TCRdb, not the original authors, processed these V and J calls. In this sample's table one finds hundreds of thousands of distinct CDR3 sequences. The ten largest clones represent approximately 3.6% of the sample.

What the work shows at the level of the full study, not this receptor alone: Those dominant clonotypes were again the most abundant among CD3+CD56-NKG2C+ cells in a few donors, at about 28.3-60.1%. For 5 or 6 donors, the dominant CD3+CD56+NKG2C+ clonotypes were among the top 10 CD8+ clonotypes and accounted for about 1.0-7.5% of CD8+ T cells. It remained unclear whether the expanded NKG2C-expressing T cell clones were specific for HCMV antigens.

Turning to this clonotype: What this receptor recognizes is not known.

A commercial ELISA kit detecting HCMV-specific IgG in serum was used to determine HCMV serostatus. Ficoll density gradient centrifugation was used to isolate peripheral blood mononuclear cells from blood. The CDR3 contains 16 residues, cysteine and phenylalanine counted. Only the protein is on record. Sequences SGHTA (CDR1) and FQGNSA (CDR2) are obtained from the germline V gene. Sample: blood T cells: a sorted CD56 or NKG2C T cell subset, CD4+ or CD8+ T cells, or bulk PBMC T cells (not recorded which). The receptor was derived from a man younger than 30 in good health. Donor details come from another sample of the same person, matched by shared clones. The V and J segments used are TRBV7-2 and TRBJ2-1; the TCRdb call, TRBD1, lacks DNA for checking. The CDR3 corresponds to CASSLVAGQGANEQFF.